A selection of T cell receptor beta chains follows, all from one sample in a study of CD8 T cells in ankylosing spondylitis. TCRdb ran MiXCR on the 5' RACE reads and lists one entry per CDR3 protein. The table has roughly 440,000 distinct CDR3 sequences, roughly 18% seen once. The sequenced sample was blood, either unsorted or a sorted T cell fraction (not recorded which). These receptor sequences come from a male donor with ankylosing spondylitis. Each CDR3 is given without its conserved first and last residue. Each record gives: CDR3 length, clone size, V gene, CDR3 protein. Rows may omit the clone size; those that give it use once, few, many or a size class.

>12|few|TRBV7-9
ASRGGDEAYEQY
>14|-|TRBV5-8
ASSLGDRVGNQPQH
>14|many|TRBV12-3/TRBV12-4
ASSSLRVVDTGELF
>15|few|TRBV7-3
ASSRQVAGASYNEQF
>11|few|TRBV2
ASTGGNQETQY
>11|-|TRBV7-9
ASSHDSTYGYT
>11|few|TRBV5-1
ASNLAGQETQY
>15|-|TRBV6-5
ASSYSKSTLANTEAF
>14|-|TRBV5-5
ASSLQFRTGGFEQY
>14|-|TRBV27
ASSFMVAPYSYEQY
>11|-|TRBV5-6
ASSSTTVLGYT
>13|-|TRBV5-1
ASRLAGTLEETQY
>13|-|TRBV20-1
SALQNDAGTDTQY
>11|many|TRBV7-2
ASSSGSRETQY
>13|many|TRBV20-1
SARLAGGLTGELF
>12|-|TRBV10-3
AISESGVNYGYT